This note documents a single T cell receptor beta chain sequence. Its specificity is not known. This sample stems from a study of Ad26.COV2.S vaccination and SARS-CoV-2 variants. The germline V gene encodes CDR1 MNHEY and CDR2 SVGAGI. CDR3 size: 13 residues. Trimming at V came to 11 bases and at J to 5 bases, leaving 9 bases not matched to a gene. The study's findings and limits: With respect to non-spike TCR breadth, vaccine and placebo recipients were similar.

The protocol was immunoSEQ multiplex PCR, while the TCRdb copy is restricted to in-frame clones and leaves out a portion. The sample has 350,000 to 450,000 clones; about 92% are singletons. The V gene is TRBV6-5, the J gene TRBJ2-7, with 10 bases matching TRBD2. This TCR was sampled from a human donor who had recovered from COVID-19. The starting material was peripheral blood, obtained after recovery from COVID-19. This chain's CDR3 is CAVSGGAGNEQYF. CDR3 bases: TGTGCCGTGAGCGGGGGGGCCGGGAACGAGCAGTACTTC.